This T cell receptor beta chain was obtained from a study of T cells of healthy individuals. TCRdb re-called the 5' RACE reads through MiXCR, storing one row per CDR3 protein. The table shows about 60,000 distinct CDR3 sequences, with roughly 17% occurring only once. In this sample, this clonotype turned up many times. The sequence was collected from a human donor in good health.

The CDR3 DNA sequence: TGCAGCCATGAGGGGGGATACAATGAGCAGTTCTTC. It codes for CSHEGGYNEQFF. The chain is built from TRBV29-1 and TRBJ2-1, with D perhaps being TRBD1 or TRBD2 (6 bases each). Per the germline V gene, CDR1 is SQVTM and CDR2 is ANQGSEA. The CDR3 sequence is 12 residues long. Deletions cut 8 bases from V and 4 bases from J, with 12 bases between.